This T cell receptor (beta chain) is drawn from a study of T-cell reconstitution after alpha-beta-depleted transplantation in children. Preparation of the TCRbeta library used unique molecular identifiers. Each CDR3 protein is one row after TCRdb ran MiXCR on the PCR reads. Of 500,000 or so distinct CDR3 sequences in the sample, about an eighth were seen once. This clonotype turned up a few times. Antigen specificity is unknown. The germline V gene has CDR1 SGHTA and CDR2 FQGNSA. This CDR3 region has 16 residues. The V end lost 1 base, the J end lost 10 bases, and 22 bases lay between the germline ends. Study-level findings and limits: About two months after transplant, alpha-beta T cells reportedly came from several hundred expanded graft clones. Newly produced T cells mostly provided counts and TCRbeta diversity after one year, as hyperexpanded clones declined.

This TCR came from a female patient under 10 years old who had a stem cell transplant for aplastic anemia, so the T cells may come from the graft donor. This chain connects TRBV7-2 to TRBJ1-1, with D maybe TRBD1 (5 bases). The sample was PBMCs, mostly from graft donor cells, taken 180 days after TCRalphabeta/CD19-depleted stem cell transplant. DNA of the CDR3: TGTGCCAGCAGCTTAGGTCCCGGGACGGCGGCCCCCAGAGCTTTCTTT. Encoded protein: CASSLGPGTAAPRAFF.